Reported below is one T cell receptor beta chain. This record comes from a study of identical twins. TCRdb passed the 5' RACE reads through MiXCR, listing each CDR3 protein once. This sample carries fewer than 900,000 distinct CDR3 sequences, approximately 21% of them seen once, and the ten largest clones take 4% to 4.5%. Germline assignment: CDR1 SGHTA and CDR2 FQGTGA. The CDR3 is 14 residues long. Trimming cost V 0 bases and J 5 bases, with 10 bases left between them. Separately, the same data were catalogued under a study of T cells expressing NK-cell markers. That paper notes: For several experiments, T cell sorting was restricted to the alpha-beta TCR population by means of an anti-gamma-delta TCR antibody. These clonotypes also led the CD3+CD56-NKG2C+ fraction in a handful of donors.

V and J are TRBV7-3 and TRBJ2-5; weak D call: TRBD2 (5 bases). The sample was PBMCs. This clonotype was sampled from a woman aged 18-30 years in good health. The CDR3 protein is CASSLTTTWETQYF. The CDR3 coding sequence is TGTGCCAGCAGCTTAACGACTACCTGGGAGACCCAGTACTTC.